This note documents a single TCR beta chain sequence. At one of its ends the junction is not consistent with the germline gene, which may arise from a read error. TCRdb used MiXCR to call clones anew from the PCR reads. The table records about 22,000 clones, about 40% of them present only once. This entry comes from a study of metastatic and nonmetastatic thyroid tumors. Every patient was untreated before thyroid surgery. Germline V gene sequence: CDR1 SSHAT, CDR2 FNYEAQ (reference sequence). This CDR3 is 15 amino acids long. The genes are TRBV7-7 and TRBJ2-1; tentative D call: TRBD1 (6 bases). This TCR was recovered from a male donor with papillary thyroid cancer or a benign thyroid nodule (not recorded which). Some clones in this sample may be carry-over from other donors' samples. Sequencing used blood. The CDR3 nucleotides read TGTGCTAGCAGCTTGGGGGCGACCGGCTACAATGAGCAGTTCTTC. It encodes CASSLGATGYNEQFF. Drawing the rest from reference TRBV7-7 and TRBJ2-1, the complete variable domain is GAGVSQSPRYKVTKRGQDVTLRCDPISSHATLYWYQQALGQGPEFLTYFNYEAQPDKSGLPSDRFSAERPEGSISTLTIQRTEQRDSAMYRCASSLGATGYNEQFFGPGTRLTVL.